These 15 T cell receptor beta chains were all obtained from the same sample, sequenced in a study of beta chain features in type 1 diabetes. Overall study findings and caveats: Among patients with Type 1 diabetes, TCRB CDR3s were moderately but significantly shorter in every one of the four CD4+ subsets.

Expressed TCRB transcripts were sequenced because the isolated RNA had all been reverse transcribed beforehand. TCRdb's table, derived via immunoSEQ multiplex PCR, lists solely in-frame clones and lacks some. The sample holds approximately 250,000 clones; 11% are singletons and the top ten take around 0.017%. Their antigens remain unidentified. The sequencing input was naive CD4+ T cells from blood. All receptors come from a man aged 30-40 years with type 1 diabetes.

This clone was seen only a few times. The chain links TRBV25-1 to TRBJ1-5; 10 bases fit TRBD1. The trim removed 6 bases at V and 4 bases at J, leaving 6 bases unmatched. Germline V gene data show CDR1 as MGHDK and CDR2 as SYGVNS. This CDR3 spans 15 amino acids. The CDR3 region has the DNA TGTGCCAGCAGCATCGGGACAGGGGTTAATCAGCCCCAGCATTTT. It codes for CASSIGTGVNQPQHF.

CDR3 sequence: CASSLDQGDTQYF. CDR3 in DNA: TGTGCCAGCAGCCTGGACCAGGGAGATACGCAGTATTTT. This chain uses TRBV14 with TRBJ2-3; a possible D gene is TRBD1 (5 bases). The CDR3 loop spans 13 amino acids. CDR1 SGHDN and CDR2 FVKESK come from the germline V gene. Trimming removed 4 bases at V and 5 bases at J, with 10 bases between.

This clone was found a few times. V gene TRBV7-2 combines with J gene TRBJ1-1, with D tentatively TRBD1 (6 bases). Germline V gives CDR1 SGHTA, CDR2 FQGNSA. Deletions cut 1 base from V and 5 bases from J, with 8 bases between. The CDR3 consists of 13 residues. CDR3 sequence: CASSLGQGTEAFF. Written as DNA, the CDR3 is TGTGCCAGCAGCTTAGGCCAGGGGACTGAAGCTTTCTTT.

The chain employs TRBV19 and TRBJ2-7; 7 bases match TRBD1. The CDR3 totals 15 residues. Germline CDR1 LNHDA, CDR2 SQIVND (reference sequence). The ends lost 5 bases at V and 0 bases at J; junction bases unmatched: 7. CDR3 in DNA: TGTGCCAGTAGTTCCACAGGGGCTATCTCCTACGAGCAGTACTTC. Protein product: CASSSTGAISYEQYF.

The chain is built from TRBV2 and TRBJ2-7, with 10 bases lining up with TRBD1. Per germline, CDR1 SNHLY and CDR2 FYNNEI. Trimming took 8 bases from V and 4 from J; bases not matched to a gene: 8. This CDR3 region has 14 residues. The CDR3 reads CASAGGQGRYEQYF. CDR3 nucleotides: TGTGCCAGCGCCGGGGGACAGGGGAGGTACGAGCAGTACTTC.

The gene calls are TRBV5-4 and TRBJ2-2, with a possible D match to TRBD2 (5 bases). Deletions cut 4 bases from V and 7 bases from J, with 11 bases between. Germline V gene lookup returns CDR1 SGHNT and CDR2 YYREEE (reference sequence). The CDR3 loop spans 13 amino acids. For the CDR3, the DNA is TGTGCCAGCAGCGCGGGCCCTGGCGGGGAGCTGTTTTTT. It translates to CASSAGPGGELFF.

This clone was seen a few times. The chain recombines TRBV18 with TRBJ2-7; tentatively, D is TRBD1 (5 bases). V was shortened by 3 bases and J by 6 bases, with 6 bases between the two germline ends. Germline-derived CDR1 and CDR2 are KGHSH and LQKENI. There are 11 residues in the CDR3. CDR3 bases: TGTGCCAGCTCACCTCAGGGCGAGCAGTACTTC. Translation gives CASSPQGEQYF. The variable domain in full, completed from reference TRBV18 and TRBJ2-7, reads NAGVMQNPRHLVRRRGQEARLRCSPMKGHSHVYWYRQLPEEGLKFMVYLQKENIIDESGMPKERFSAEFPKEGPSILRIQQVVRGDSAAYFCASSPQGEQYFGPGTRLTVT.

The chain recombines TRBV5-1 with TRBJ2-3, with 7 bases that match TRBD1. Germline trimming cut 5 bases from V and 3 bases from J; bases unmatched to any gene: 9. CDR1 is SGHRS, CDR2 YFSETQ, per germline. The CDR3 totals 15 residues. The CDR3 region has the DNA TGCGCCAGCAGATTACCCGCAGGGGGTACAGATACGCAGTATTTT. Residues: CASRLPAGGTDTQYF.

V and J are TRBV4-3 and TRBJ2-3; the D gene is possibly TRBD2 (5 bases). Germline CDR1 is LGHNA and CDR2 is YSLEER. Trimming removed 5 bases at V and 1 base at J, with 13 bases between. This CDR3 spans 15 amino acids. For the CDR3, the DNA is TGCGCCAGCAGCGGGGTTTACGGGGGCACAGATACGCAGTATTTT. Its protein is CASSGVYGGTDTQYF.

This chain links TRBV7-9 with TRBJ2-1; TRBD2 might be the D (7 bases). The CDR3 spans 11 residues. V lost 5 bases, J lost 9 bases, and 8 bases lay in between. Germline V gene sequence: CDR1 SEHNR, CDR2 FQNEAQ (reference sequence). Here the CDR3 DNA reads TGTGCCAGCAGCGGGGGGGCTGAGCAGTTCTTC. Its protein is CASSGGAEQFF.

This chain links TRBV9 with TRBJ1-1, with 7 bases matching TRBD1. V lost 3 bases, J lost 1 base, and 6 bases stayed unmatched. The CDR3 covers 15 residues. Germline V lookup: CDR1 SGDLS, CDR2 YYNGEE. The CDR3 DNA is TGTGCCAGCAGCGGCCACAGGGGTCCGAACACTGAAGCTTTCTTT. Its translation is CASSGHRGPNTEAFF.

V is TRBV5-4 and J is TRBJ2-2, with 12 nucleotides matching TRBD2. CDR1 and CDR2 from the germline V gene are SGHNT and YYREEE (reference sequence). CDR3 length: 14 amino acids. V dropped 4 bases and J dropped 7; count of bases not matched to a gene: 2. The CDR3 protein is CASSQGLAGGELFF. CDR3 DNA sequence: TGTGCCAGCAGCCAGGGACTAGCGGGCGGGGAGCTGTTTTTT.

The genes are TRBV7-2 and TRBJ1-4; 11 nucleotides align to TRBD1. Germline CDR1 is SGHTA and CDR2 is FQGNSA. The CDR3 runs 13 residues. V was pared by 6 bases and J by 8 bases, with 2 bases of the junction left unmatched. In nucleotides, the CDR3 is TGTGCCAGCAGGGGACAGGGGGTCGAAAAACTGTTTTTT. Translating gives CASRGQGVEKLFF. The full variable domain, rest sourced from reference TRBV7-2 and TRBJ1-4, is GAGVSQSPSNKVTEKGKDVELRCDPISGHTALYWYRQSLGQGLEFLIYFQGNSAPDKSGLPSDRFSAERTGGSVSTLTIQRTQQEDSAVYLCASRGQGVEKLFFGSGTQLSVL.

Here the CDR3 reads CASSPTSGYNEQFF. The CDR3 coding sequence is TGTGCCAGCTCACCAACTAGCGGTTACAATGAGCAGTTCTTC. The chain has TRBV18 and TRBJ2-1; 8 nucleotides agree with TRBD2. Looked up from germline, CDR1 is KGHSH and CDR2 is LQKENI. The CDR3 extends over 14 amino acids. V lost 2 bases and J lost 4; bases outside the gene matches: 1.

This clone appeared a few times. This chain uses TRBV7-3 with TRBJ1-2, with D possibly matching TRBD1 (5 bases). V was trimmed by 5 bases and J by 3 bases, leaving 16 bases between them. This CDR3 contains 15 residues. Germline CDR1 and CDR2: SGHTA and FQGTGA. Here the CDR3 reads CASSSGTGFDYGYTF. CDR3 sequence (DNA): TGTGCCAGCAGCAGCGGGACGGGTTTTGACTATGGCTACACCTTC.